This is a list of T cell receptor beta chains from one sample in a study of radiotherapy plus CTLA-4 blockade in lung cancer. Method: immunoSEQ multiplex PCR; TCRdb's copy keeps in-frame clones and lacks some. Of about 88,000 clones listed, 72% are singletons. The sequencing here drew on peripheral blood, taken from a patient treated with radiotherapy plus ipilimumab. The source is a human donor with non-small cell lung cancer that progressed on radiotherapy plus ipilimumab. Both conserved end residues are part of each CDR3. The D gene is left open where the match is weak. Clone size is not always given. Where it is, it says once, few, many or a class for expanded clones.

TRBJ1-4	NA	TRBV2	TRBD1	TGTGCCAGCAGAAACAGGGGGGTTGAAAAACTGTTTTTT	CASRNRGVEKLFF
TRBJ1-2	NA	TRBV7-9	NA	TGTGCCAGCAGCTTGGGGCGGGGGAACTATGGCTACACCTTC	CASSLGRGNYGYTF
TRBJ1-4	once	TRBV30	NA	TGTGCCTGGAGTGAGGTGGCGGGGGGCGGTGAAAAACTGTTTTTT	CAWSEVAGGGEKLFF
TRBJ2-1	once	TRBV7-9	TRBD2	TGTGCCAGCAGCTCACTAGCGGGAGAGGTAGGCAATGAGCAGTTCTTC	CASSSLAGEVGNEQFF
TRBJ2-7	NA	TRBV2	TRBD2	TGTGCCAGCAGCGAGCGGGGGAGGGGAGGAACCTACGAGCAGTACTTC	CASSERGRGGTYEQYF
TRBJ2-5	few	TRBV4-2	TRBD1	TGTGCCAGCAGCCAAGCCGCCGGACAGGCGGAGACCCAGTACTTC	CASSQAAGQAETQYF
TRBJ2-7	once	TRBV11-3	NA	TGTGCCAGCAGCTTAGCTGAAGCCCACGAGCAGTACTTC	CASSLAEAHEQYF
TRBJ2-1	NA	TRBV2	TRBD2	TGTGCCAGCATGGAGTCGAGGACAGTAGCGGGAGGGTCCTACAATGAGCAGTTCTTC	CASMESRTVAGGSYNEQFF
TRBJ1-1	NA	TRBV19	NA	TGTGCCAGTAGCCCAGCCAGGGGAGACACTGAAGCTTTCTTT	CASSPARGDTEAFF
TRBJ2-7	NA	TRBV28	TRBD2	TGTGCCAGCAGCGGGGGGACTAGTCACACGTACGAGCAGTACTTC	CASSGGTSHTYEQYF
TRBJ1-3	NA	TRBV18	NA	TGTGCCAGCTCACCGGCCACGGGTCGGAGCTCTGGAAACACCATATATTTT	CASSPATGRSSGNTIYF
TRBJ1-2	few	TRBV10-3	NA	TGTGCCATCAGTGAGAAGAATTATGGCTACACCTTC	CAISEKNYGYTF
TRBJ1-3	NA	TRBV28	TRBD1	TGTGCCAGCAGCAATACCGGGACAGCCGGAAACACCATATATTTT	CASSNTGTAGNTIYF
TRBJ1-1	NA	TRBV4-1	TRBD1	TGCGCCAGCAGCCGGGAGAAACAGGGGTTCACTGAAGCTTTCTTT	CASSREKQGFTEAFF
TRBJ1-2	NA	TRBV2	NA	TGTGCCAGCAGTCTAGGACAGCAATGCACCTTC	CASSLGQQCTF
TRBJ2-1	NA	TRBV28	NA	TGTGCCAGCAGGTTAGAGGAGGGAGACTACAATGAGCAGTTCTTC	CASRLEEGDYNEQFF
TRBJ1-1	NA	TRBV28	NA	TGTGCCAGCAGTTTAATTGGGACCTCGAAGGGGGCTTTCTTT	CASSLIGTSKGAFF
TRBJ1-5	NA	TRBV2	NA	TGTGCCAGCAGTCCAGAGGGGAGGACCTGGGAGCCCCAGCATTTT	CASSPEGRTWEPQHF
TRBJ1-2	NA	TRBV28	TRBD1	TGTGCCAGCAGTCCCGGGACAGGGCACTATGGCTACACCTTC	CASSPGTGHYGYTF
TRBJ2-2	NA	TRBV2	NA	TGTGCCAGCAGGTGGACGGCCTTGGGCACCGGGGAGCTGTTTTTT	CASRWTALGTGELFF
TRBJ2-1	few	TRBV4-1	NA	TGCGCCAGCAGCCAGGTAGTAGATTACAATGAGCAGTTCTTC	CASSQVVDYNEQFF
TRBJ2-2	NA	TRBV25-1	TRBD1	TGTGCCAGCCGGGACAGGGCCGGCGGGGAGCTGTTTTTT	CASRDRAGGELFF
TRBJ2-7	few	TRBV6-5	NA	TGTGCCAGCAGTTACGATGGGTTCCAGTCTTCCGAGCAGTACTTC	CASSYDGFQSSEQYF
TRBJ1-5	NA	TRBV7-3	NA	TGTGCCAGCAGCTCTCAGGCCGGTCAGCCCCAGCATTTT	CASSSQAGQPQHF
TRBJ2-7	NA	TRBV30	NA	TGTGCCTGGAGTGGTCGGCAGGGGAGGTACGAGCAGTACTTC	CAWSGRQGRYEQYF
TRBJ1-1	NA	TRBV2	NA	TGTGCCAGCACCCCACCTCGACGAGGGGACACTGAAGCTTTCTTT	CASTPPRRGDTEAFF
TRBJ1-2	NA	TRBV28	TRBD1	TGTGCCAGCAGCCCGACGACAGGGGGCTACACCTTC	CASSPTTGGYTF
TRBJ2-2	NA	TRBV7-7	TRBD1	TGTGCCAGCAGCCGATTCCGGGACAGGGAGCCGAACACCGGGGAGCTGTTTTTT	CASSRFRDREPNTGELFF
TRBJ2-7	once	TRBV7-9	NA	TGTGCCAGCAGCTTACAGGTTTCCTACGAGCAGTACTTC	CASSLQVSYEQYF
TRBJ2-7	once	TRBV5-6	NA	TGTGCCAGCAGCTTCCAGGGGACCGAGCAGTACTTC	CASSFQGTEQYF
TRBJ1-6	NA	TRBV28	TRBD1	TGTGCCAGCAGTTTTTCCCTGACAGGGGATGAGTTTTTCCTCCACTTT	CASSFSLTGDEFFLHF
TRBJ1-1	NA	TRBV5-1	NA	TGCGCCAGCAGCCCTGAGAGTTCGAACACTGAAGCTTTCTTT	CASSPESSNTEAFF
TRBJ2-2	NA	TRBV28	NA	TGTGCCAGCAGCCGTTACAGGAACACCGGGGAGCTGTTTTTT	CASSRYRNTGELFF
TRBJ1-5	NA	TRBV6-5	NA	TGTGCCAGCAGTTACTCGGCCGGTACTCAGCCCCAGCATTTT	CASSYSAGTQPQHF
TRBJ1-4	NA	TRBV5-1	NA	TGCGCCAGCAGCCCCGAAGGGGGACGAGATGAAAAACTGTTTTTT	CASSPEGGRDEKLFF
TRBJ2-5	NA	TRBV14	NA	TGTGCCAGCAGCCCGGGGGAGGCCCAGTACTTC	CASSPGEAQYF
TRBJ1-4	NA	TRBV2	NA	TGTGCCAGCAGTGAAATGGGGGGGGGATATGAAAAACTGTTTTTT	CASSEMGGGYEKLFF
TRBJ2-1	NA	TRBV9	NA	TGTGCCAGCAGTAGTAGCGGCAACTACAATGAGCAGTTCTTC	CASSSSGNYNEQFF
TRBJ2-3	NA	TRBV10-3	TRBD1	TGTGCCATCAGTGACCCGGGACAGGGAGGAGGCACAGATACGCAGTATTTT	CAISDPGQGGGTDTQYF
TRBJ2-3	many	TRBV9	TRBD2	TGTGCCAGCAGCGTAGCTTCGGGACTAGCGCGAGATACGCAGTATTTT	CASSVASGLARDTQYF
TRBJ1-2	NA	TRBV6-5	NA	TGTGCCAGCAGTTATTCGATTCCAGCCACCTATGGCTACACCTTC	CASSYSIPATYGYTF
TRBJ2-7	NA	TRBV9	TRBD1	TGTGCCAGCAGCGCCGGGACAGGGGCCGAATCCTACGAGCAGTACTTC	CASSAGTGAESYEQYF
TRBJ2-2	NA	TRBV5-1	NA	TGCGCCAGCATGGACTCGAGGAACACCGGGGAGCTGTTTTTT	CASMDSRNTGELFF
TRBJ1-4	few	TRBV2	NA	TGTGCCACGGGACGTGATGAAAAACTGTTTTTT	CATGRDEKLFF
TRBJ2-4	NA	TRBV7-6	NA	TGTGCCAGCAGCTTAGGTCGGGGAAACATTCAGTACTTC	CASSLGRGNIQYF
TRBJ1-2	NA	TRBV7-8	NA	TGTGCCAGCAGCTTAGATCTCAGGGCCCAGTATGGCTACACCTTC	CASSLDLRAQYGYTF
TRBJ1-6	NA	TRBV5-1	NA	TGCGCCAGCAGCTTGAGGCGGCCAGACAGCCCTAATTCACCCCTCCACTTT	CASSLRRPDSPNSPLHF
TRBJ2-2	few	TRBV5-6	TRBD2	TGTGCCAGCAGCCTACTAGCGGGGCAAACTGGGGAGCTGTTTTTT	CASSLLAGQTGELFF
TRBJ2-7	NA	TRBV18	NA	TGTGCCAGCTCAGAAACCATTCGGTCCCTATTGGGCGAGCAGTACTTC	CASSETIRSLLGEQYF
TRBJ2-6	NA	TRBV5-5	NA	TGTGCCAGCAGCCCAGGGTCTGGGGCCAACGTCCTGACTTTC	CASSPGSGANVLTF
TRBJ2-7	NA	TRBV30	NA	TGTGCCTGGCGACAGCTCTACGAGCAGTACTTC	CAWRQLYEQYF
TRBJ2-3	NA	TRBV7-3	TRBD2	TGTGCCAGCAGCCCGGGGACTAGCGGTTACACAGATACGCAGTATTTT	CASSPGTSGYTDTQYF
TRBJ2-6	NA	TRBV19	NA	TGTGCCAGTAGTATGGATATTAACTCTGGGGCCAACGTCCTGACTTTC	CASSMDINSGANVLTF
TRBJ2-6	few	TRBV6-1	NA	TGTGCCAGCAGTCCCCTTCCTGGGGCCAACGTCCTGACTTTC	CASSPLPGANVLTF
TRBJ2-5	NA	TRBV28	TRBD2	TGTGCCAGCAGTATGACTAGCGATCGGGCCAACGAAGAGACCCAGTACTTC	CASSMTSDRANEETQYF
TRBJ1-5	once	TRBV15	NA	TGTGCCACCAGCAGAGATCGAGGGGGGCCGAACCAGCCCCAGCATTTT	CATSRDRGGPNQPQHF
TRBJ2-1	NA	TRBV14	NA	TGTGCCAGCAGCCCTTACGGGGACCTCGGGGGCAATGAGCAGTTCTTC	CASSPYGDLGGNEQFF
TRBJ2-1	few	TRBV10-2	TRBD1	TGCGCCAGCAGTGAGTCTCCGGACAGGGAAGGGAATGAGCAGTTCTTC	CASSESPDREGNEQFF
TRBJ2-7	NA	TRBV27	NA	TGTGCCAGCAGTTTAGGGGTAGAAGGGTTCAGAGAGCAGTACTTC	CASSLGVEGFREQYF
TRBJ2-5	NA	TRBV5-6	NA	TGTGCCAGCAGCTTGGTGGCGGGCGGGCCCCAGTACTTC	CASSLVAGGPQYF